Below are 16 T cell receptor beta chains sequenced from a single sample in a study of cytomegalovirus exposure and HLA in healthy donors (dated by TCRdb to about 2017). Libraries came from the immunoSEQ multiplex PCR assay. For the multiplex PCR, a mixture combining 60 forward primers for TCR Vbeta segments and 13 reverse primers for TCR Jbeta segments was used. The immuneACCESS repertoire file appears here via TCRdb, limited to in-frame rearrangements. These files lack a portion of the clones; in checked studies, under half of the deficit traces to unresolved V genes, and the cause of the others is not known. This sample has fewer than 130,000 clones in its table, and around 79% of those were observed once. The top ten hold 1% to 1.5% of the sample. Material: PBMCs. The source of these receptors is a woman in her 30s in good health and CMV-seronegative.

The V and J genes are TRBV19 and TRBJ2-7, with a weak D call TRBD1 (5 bases). V was pared by 3 bases and J by 5 bases, with 17 bases between. Germline assignment: CDR1 LNHDA and CDR2 SQIVND (reference sequence). The CDR3 has 15 residues. CDR3 loop: CASSIATRWGDEQYF. CDR3 bases: TGTGCCAGTAGTATTGCCACCCGGTGGGGCGACGAGCAGTACTTC. The whole variable domain, filled in from reference TRBV19 and TRBJ2-7, reads DGGITQSPKYLFRKEGQNVTLSCEQNLNHDAMYWYRQDPGQGLRLIYYSQIVNDFQKGDIAEGYSVSREKKESFPLTVTSAQKNPTAFYLCASSIATRWGDEQYFGPGTRLTVT.

Written as DNA, the CDR3 is TGTGCCAGCAGAGCGGGGGGGCGCAATGAGCAGTTCTTC. It translates to CASRAGGRNEQFF. This rearrangement joins TRBV11-2 to TRBJ2-1; 10 bases are a match to TRBD2. CDR3 length equals 13 residues. Germline CDR1 and CDR2: SGHAT and FQNNGV. The V and J ends lost 6 bases and 6 bases, in that order; junction bases with no gene match: 2.

The rearrangement uses TRBV30 and TRBJ1-2, with D maybe TRBD1 (6 bases). The CDR3 has 12 residues. Trimming took off 4 bases at V and 8 bases at J, with 14 bases between the two ends. Germline assignment: CDR1 GTSNPN and CDR2 SVGIG (reference sequence). The CDR3 loop reads CAWILDRGGYTF. The CDR3 bases are TGTGCCTGGATATTGGACAGAGGCGGCTACACCTTC.

The chain has TRBV7-8 and TRBJ1-2, with D perhaps TRBD1 (6 bases). V was shortened by 4 bases and J by 0 bases, with 9 bases between the two germline ends. This CDR3 spans 14 amino acids. CDR1 is SGHVS, CDR2 FQNEAQ, per germline. This chain's CDR3 is CASSYGQTNYGYTF. In DNA form, the CDR3 reads TGTGCCAGCAGCTATGGACAGACTAACTATGGCTACACCTTC.

The rearrangement links TRBV5-1 to TRBJ2-3; D gene ambiguous. The CDR3 contains 15 residues. Germline V CDR1 and CDR2: SGHRS, YFSETQ. V lost 4 bases and J lost 4, with 16 bases in between. The CDR3 nucleotides read TGCGCCAGCAGCCCGGCCCCCGGGTTTCCAGATACGCAGTATTTT. Protein sequence: CASSPAPGFPDTQYF.

This clone was found a few times. The rearrangement joins TRBV4-3 to TRBJ1-4; D not resolved. CDR3 size: 17 residues. Germline-derived CDR1 and CDR2 are LGHNA and YSLEER. V was clipped by 0 bases and J by 0 bases, with 11 bases between them. The CDR3 spells CASSQEPGITTNEKLFF. As DNA, the CDR3 is TGCGCCAGCAGCCAAGAGCCGGGGATTACAACTAATGAAAAACTGTTTTTT.

The chain recombines TRBV5-4 with TRBJ1-5; maybe TRBD1 (5 bases). Germline CDR1 is SGHNT and CDR2 is YYREEE (reference sequence). The CDR3 runs 15 residues. V was pared by 4 bases and J by 3 bases, with 14 bases between. CDR3: CASSEMGQDNQPQHF. The CDR3 DNA sequence: TGTGCCAGCAGCGAGATGGGGCAGGACAATCAGCCCCAGCATTTT.

This clone appeared a few times. The CDR3 region is CASSSHSPTDSSRYEQYF. The CDR3 DNA reads TGTGCCAGCAGTTCTCACTCACCAACGGACTCCAGCAGGTACGAGCAGTACTTC. This chain uses TRBV25-1 with TRBJ2-7; a weak D match, TRBD2 (5 bases). The CDR3 spans 18 residues. The germline gives CDR1 MGHDK, CDR2 SYGVNS. Trimming took 5 bases from V and 4 from J, leaving 27 bases between them.

The rearrangement joins TRBV5-1 to TRBJ2-7, with 9 bases identical to TRBD1. CDR1 is SGHRS and CDR2 is YFSETQ in the germline V gene. CDR3 length equals 12 residues. Trimming took 7 bases from V and 2 from J; bases not matched to a gene: 1. The CDR3 loop is CASRDRAYEQYF. The CDR3 DNA follows: TGCGCCAGCCGGGACAGGGCCTACGAGCAGTACTTC. Full variable domain (missing parts from reference TRBV5-1 and TRBJ2-7): KAGVTQTPRYLIKTRGQQVTLSCSPISGHRSVSWYQQTPGQGLQFLFEYFSETQRNKGNFPGRFSGRQFSNSRSEMNVSTLELGDSALYLCASRDRAYEQYFGPGTRLTVT.

This clone has more than one count but fewer than ten. CDR3 residues: CASITFTGVSNQPQHF. CDR3 in DNA: TGTGCCAGCATAACCTTTACAGGGGTGAGCAATCAGCCCCAGCATTTT. The chain joins TRBV28 to TRBJ1-5; the match to TRBD1 covers 7 bases. The CDR3 is 16 amino acids. Germline CDR1 and CDR2: MDHEN and SYDVKM. Unmatched junction bases numbered 10, after V lost 7 bases and J lost 1 base.

The rearrangement uses TRBV27 and TRBJ2-1; no reliable D call. Germline V CDR1 and CDR2: MNHEY, SMNVEV (reference sequence). Trimming removed 2 bases from V and 3 bases from J, with 5 bases in between. CDR3 length: 13 residues. In nucleotides, the CDR3 is TGTGCCAGCAGTTTAAACAGCTACAATGAGCAGTTCTTC. It specifies CASSLNSYNEQFF.

V gene TRBV25-1 combines with J gene TRBJ2-5, with TRBD2 identical over 7 bases. CDR3 size: 17 residues. The V segment lost 6 bases and the J segment 0 bases; nucleotides outside the gene matches: 13. Germline CDR1 reads MGHDK; CDR2 reads SYGVNS. CDR3: CASRPGGTRLYQETQYF. CDR3 in DNA: TGTGCCAGCAGACCCGGGGGGACCCGATTGTACCAAGAGACCCAGTACTTC.

The V and J genes are TRBV6-1 and TRBJ2-7, with D possibly TRBD1 on 5 matching bases. This CDR3 comprises 12 residues. V gave up 4 bases and J gave up 3 bases, with 7 bases separating them. The germline V gene has CDR1 MNHNS and CDR2 SASEGT. CDR3 sequence reads: CASSGQGYEQYF. As DNA, the CDR3 is TGTGCCAGCAGTGGGCAGGGCTACGAGCAGTACTTC.

V and J are TRBV11-2 and TRBJ2-7; D gene unclear. CDR1 is SGHAT, CDR2 FQNNGV, per germline. The CDR3 is 15 residues long. V was trimmed by 1 base and J by 3 bases, leaving 13 bases between them. In DNA, the CDR3 is TGTGCCAGCAGCTTAGGCGCAGGATCCAACTACGAGCAGTACTTC. This gives the protein CASSLGAGSNYEQYF.

This clone was counted a few times. This chain uses TRBV4-1 with TRBJ2-7, with 11 bases matching TRBD2. Germline V gene lookup returns CDR1 MGHRA and CDR2 YSYEKL. This CDR3 spans 16 amino acids. Losses at the gene ends were 1 base for V and 5 bases for J; bases not matched to a gene: 7. For the CDR3, the DNA is TGCGCCAGCAGCCAAGCCCGGACTAGCGGGTACAACGAGCAGTACTTC. Its translation: CASSQARTSGYNEQYF.

This sequence joins TRBV30 and TRBJ2-1, with 7 bases lining up with TRBD2. CDR1 GTSNPN and CDR2 SVGIG come from the germline V gene (reference sequence). This CDR3 region has 13 residues. V lost 2 bases, J lost 8 bases, and 6 bases stayed unmatched. CDR3 in DNA: TGTGCCTGGAGTTTCAGCGGGGTCCATGAGCAGTTCTTC. It specifies CAWSFSGVHEQFF.